The T cell receptor beta chain under discussion was sequenced for a study of blood T cell repertoires in COVID-19. Cohorts were determined from participant-reported clinical history. Here immunoSEQ multiplex PCR was the method, and the copy in TCRdb shows in-frame clones only, minus some. The sample yields under 250,000 clones, 85% seen once. The V and J ends lost 3 bases and 11 bases respectively, with 13 bases between them. CDR3 size: 12 residues. The germline CDR1 and CDR2 sequences are SGHDN and FVKESK. The V and J genes are TRBV14 and TRBJ1-1, with D unclear. The specimen was PBMCs or T cells enriched from blood (not recorded which). This receptor was taken from a woman between 50 and 59 years old with acute COVID-19. For the CDR3, the DNA is TGTGCCAGCAGCCAGAGCGCGGTGGCTGCTTTCTTT. Protein: CASSQSAVAAFF.